This passage covers 19 T cell receptor beta chains from one sample sequenced in a study of control samples from healthy donors and cancer patients. Some clones are missing from TCRdb's copy, which holds only in-frame ones; the method was immunoSEQ multiplex PCR. This sample yields about 69,000 clones, of which roughly 87% are seen a single time; 5% to 7% belongs to the top ten. Sequenced input: PBMCs. The source is a man in his 60s with colorectal cancer.

Here the CDR3 reads CASSLPKLSSGNTIYF. In DNA, the CDR3 is TGCGCCAGCAGCTTGCCCAAACTGAGCTCTGGAAACACCATATATTTT. V usage is TRBV5-1 and J usage is TRBJ1-3; D remains ambiguous. Between the trimmed V and J ends, which lost 1 base and 0 bases, there was a span of 11 bases. The CDR3 has 16 amino acids. The germline gives CDR1 SGHRS, CDR2 YFSETQ.

V is TRBV14 and J is TRBJ2-6; D remains unclear. The CDR3 is 17 residues long. V was clipped by 4 bases and J by 0 bases, with 13 bases between them. Germline lookup yields CDR1 SGHDN and CDR2 FVKESK. The CDR3 DNA reads as TGTGCCAGCAGCCCGTCCGGACGCTACTCTGGGGCCAACGTCCTGACTTTC. It is translated as CASSPSGRYSGANVLTF.

The chain recombines TRBV7-2 with TRBJ1-1; 8 bases map to TRBD1. CDR1 SGHTA and CDR2 FQGNSA come from the germline V gene. The V and J ends lost 5 bases and 1 base, in that order; junction bases with no gene match: 6. The CDR3 has 15 residues. CDR3 coding DNA: TGTGCCAGCAGCCCCCAGGGACAGGCGAACACTGAAGCTTTCTTT. Protein product: CASSPQGQANTEAFF. Using reference TRBV7-2 and TRBJ1-1 for the parts outside the CDR3, the full variable domain is GAGVSQSPSNKVTEKGKDVELRCDPISGHTALYWYRQSLGQGLEFLIYFQGNSAPDKSGLPSDRFSAERTGGSVSTLTIQRTQQEDSAVYLCASSPQGQANTEAFFGQGTRLTVV.

The chain employs TRBV25-1 and TRBJ1-2; D unresolved. V gave up 3 bases and J gave up 4 bases, with 12 bases separating them. The CDR3 runs 14 residues. Germline V gives CDR1 MGHDK, CDR2 SYGVNS. In nucleotides, the CDR3 is TGTGCCAGCAGTGAGGCACTTTTTGGCTATGGCTACACCTTC. It yields the protein CASSEALFGYGYTF.

V usage is TRBV7-2 and J usage is TRBJ1-5; TRBD1 is a possible D gene (6 bases). CDR1 is SGHTA and CDR2 is FQGNSA in the germline V gene. The CDR3 runs 13 residues. With 5 bases removed from V and 5 bases from J, the gap between germline ends came to 10 bases. CDR3 in amino acids: CASSRTEDQPQHF. The CDR3 DNA follows: TGTGCCAGCAGCAGGACAGAGGATCAGCCCCAGCATTTT.

J is TRBJ1-1 and V is TRBV9; TRBD1 agrees at 9 bases. The CDR3 runs 15 residues. V shed 5 bases and J 5 bases; nucleotides not matched to a gene: 10. Germline V gene sequence: CDR1 SGDLS, CDR2 YYNGEE. The CDR3 sequence is CASRAGDRVGTEAFF. CDR3 bases: TGTGCCAGCAGGGCGGGGGACAGGGTTGGAACTGAAGCTTTCTTT. Together with reference TRBV9 and TRBJ1-1, the CDR3 gives the full variable domain: DSGVTQTPKHLITATGQRVTLRCSPRSGDLSVYWYQQSLDQGLQFLIQYYNGEERAKGNILERFSAQQFPDLHSELNLSSLELGDSALYFCASRAGDRVGTEAFFGQGTRLTVV.

V and J are TRBV27 and TRBJ2-3, with D perhaps matching TRBD2 (7 bases). There are 18 residues in the CDR3. CDR1 and CDR2 (germline): MNHEY, SMNVEV (reference sequence). The V gene lost 5 bases and the J gene lost 4 bases, with 25 bases spanning the gap. CDR3 in amino acids: CASSRGWAGASVADTQYF. CDR3 bases: TGTGCCAGCAGTAGGGGATGGGCGGGGGCCAGCGTAGCAGATACGCAGTATTTT.

The J gene is TRBJ2-7, the V gene TRBV5-1; 12 bases are shared with TRBD2. Trimming removed 5 bases from V and 2 bases from J; junction bases left unmatched: 5. The CDR3 sequence is 15 residues long. Germline V gene lookup returns CDR1 SGHRS and CDR2 YFSETQ. CDR3 sequence reads: CASSFSSGGAYEQYF. Here the CDR3 DNA reads TGCGCCAGCAGTTTTTCTAGCGGGGGGGCCTACGAGCAGTACTTC.

V is TRBV28 and J is TRBJ1-2; D ambiguous. V was clipped by 5 bases and J by 2 bases, with 12 bases between them. The CDR3 runs 14 residues. The germline gives CDR1 MDHEN, CDR2 SYDVKM. The CDR3 bases are TGTGCCAGCAGTGTATCCCTAGGAAACTATGGCTACACCTTC. The encoded protein is CASSVSLGNYGYTF.

This clone was counted between two and nine times. V gene TRBV11-3 combines with J gene TRBJ2-3; maybe TRBD2 (7 bases). Trimming pared 0 bases from V and 2 bases from J, leaving 18 bases between. The length of the CDR3 is 18 residues. CDR1 SGHNT and CDR2 YENEEA come from the germline V gene. CDR3 coding DNA: TGTGCCAGCAGCTTAGATCGCGGGGGCTCCACTATCACAGATACGCAGTATTTT. Its protein product is CASSLDRGGSTITDTQYF.

The J gene is TRBJ2-6, the V gene TRBV2; 7 positions agree with TRBD1. This CDR3 has 16 residues. The germline gives CDR1 SNHLY, CDR2 FYNNEI. V trimming: 3 bases; J trimming: 0 bases; junction bases outside the gene matches: 2. CDR3 in amino acids: CASSEGQYSGANVLTF. As DNA, the CDR3 is TGTGCCAGCAGTGAGGGACAGTACTCTGGGGCCAACGTCCTGACTTTC.

The V and J genes are TRBV7-3 and TRBJ2-6, with a tentative D call TRBD1 (6 bases). The CDR3 runs 17 residues. Trimming removed 5 bases at V and 0 bases at J, with 14 bases between. The V gene's germline CDR1 is SGHTA and CDR2 FQGTGA. CDR3 DNA sequence: TGTGCCAGCAGCATACGGACAGTAGACTCTGGGGCCAACGTCCTGACTTTC. Translation gives CASSIRTVDSGANVLTF.

The chain has TRBV2 and TRBJ1-6, with 12 nucleotides matching TRBD1. The CDR3 length is 21 residues. The germline gives CDR1 SNHLY, CDR2 FYNNEI. With 0 bases clipped from V and 2 bases from J, the junction kept 11 bases outside the gene matches. The CDR3 is CASSEAVRFGTGGTYNSPLHF. The CDR3 coding sequence is TGTGCCAGCAGTGAAGCTGTGAGGTTCGGGACAGGGGGCACCTATAATTCACCCCTCCACTTT.

The genes are TRBV2 and TRBJ1-5; D call uncertain. The CDR3 runs 13 residues. V lost 6 bases, J lost 0 bases, and 6 bases lay in between. Germline CDR1 reads SNHLY; CDR2 reads FYNNEI. Here the CDR3 DNA reads TGTGCCAGCAGGATTTATAGCAATCAGCCCCAGCATTTT. Translating gives CASRIYSNQPQHF. The entire variable domain, with the rest obtained from reference TRBV2 and TRBJ1-5, is as follows: EPEVTQTPSHQVTQMGQEVILRCVPISNHLYFYWYRQILGQKVEFLVSFYNNEISEKSEIFDDQFSVERPDGSNFTLKIRSTKLEDSAMYFCASRIYSNQPQHFGDGTRLSIL.

The chain joins TRBV20-1 to TRBJ1-1, with D possibly TRBD1 on 6 matching bases. V dropped 3 bases and J dropped 1 base, with 12 bases sitting between them. CDR1 is DFQATT, CDR2 SNEGSKA, per germline (reference sequence). CDR3 length: 14 residues. The CDR3 loop is CSASNRVGNTEAFF. The CDR3, as DNA: TGCAGTGCTAGTAACAGGGTCGGGAACACTGAAGCTTTCTTT.

The chain carries TRBV7-3 and TRBJ2-3, with 8 positions matching TRBD2. CDR1 is SGHTA, CDR2 FQGTGA, per germline. V lost 5 bases, J lost 2 bases, and 6 bases stayed unmatched. The CDR3 runs to 15 residues. In DNA, the CDR3 is TGTGCCAGCAGCGTAAGAGCGGGGGACACAGATACGCAGTATTTT. Encoded protein: CASSVRAGDTDTQYF.

The chain links TRBV9 to TRBJ2-6; 7 bases fit TRBD2. CDR3 length: 15 residues. Germline values: CDR1 SGDLS, CDR2 YYNGEE. The trim removed 5 bases at V and 1 base at J, leaving 3 bases unmatched. CDR3 in DNA: TGTGCCAGCAGACGCGGGAGTTCTGGGGCCAACGTCCTGACTTTC. Translating it yields CASRRGSSGANVLTF.

This chain links TRBV6-5 with TRBJ2-7, with 11 bases fitting TRBD1. The CDR3 is made up of 15 amino acids. V lost 6 bases, J lost 1 base, and 5 bases stayed unmatched. Germline values: CDR1 MNHEY, CDR2 SVGAGI. DNA of the CDR3: TGTGCCAGCAGGGTCGGACAGGGGGCGTCCTACGAGCAGTACTTC. Protein sequence: CASRVGQGASYEQYF.

V and J are TRBV7-3 and TRBJ2-1; TRBD1 agrees at 9 bases. The CDR3 covers 17 residues. Looked up from germline, CDR1 is SGHTA and CDR2 is FQGTGA. J lost 7 bases, V lost 5 bases, and 15 bases had no gene match. The chain's CDR3 is CASSPGAGTGTWNEQFF. The CDR3 DNA is TGTGCCAGCAGCCCAGGCGCCGGGACAGGGACATGGAATGAGCAGTTCTTC. The full variable domain, rest sourced from reference TRBV7-3 and TRBJ2-1, is GAGVSQTPSNKVTEKGKYVELRCDPISGHTALYWYRQSLGQGPEFLIYFQGTGAADDSGLPNDRFFAVRPEGSVSTLKIQRTERGDSAVYLCASSPGAGTGTWNEQFFGPGTRLTVL.